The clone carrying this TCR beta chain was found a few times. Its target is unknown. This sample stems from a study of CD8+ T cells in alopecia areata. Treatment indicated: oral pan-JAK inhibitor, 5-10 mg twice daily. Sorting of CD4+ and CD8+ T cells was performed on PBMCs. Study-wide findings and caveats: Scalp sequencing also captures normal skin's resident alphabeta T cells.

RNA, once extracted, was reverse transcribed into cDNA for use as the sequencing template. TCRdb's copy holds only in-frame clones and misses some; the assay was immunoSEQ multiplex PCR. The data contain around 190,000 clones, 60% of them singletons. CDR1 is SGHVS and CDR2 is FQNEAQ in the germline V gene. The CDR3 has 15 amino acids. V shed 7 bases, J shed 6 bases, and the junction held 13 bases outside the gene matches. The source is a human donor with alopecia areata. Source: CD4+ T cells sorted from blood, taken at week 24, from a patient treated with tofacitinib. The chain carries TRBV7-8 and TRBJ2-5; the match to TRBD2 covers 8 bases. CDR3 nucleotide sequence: TGTGCCAGCATCCCATTCCGGGGGGGGCCTAAGACCCAGTACTTC. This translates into CASIPFRGGPKTQYF.